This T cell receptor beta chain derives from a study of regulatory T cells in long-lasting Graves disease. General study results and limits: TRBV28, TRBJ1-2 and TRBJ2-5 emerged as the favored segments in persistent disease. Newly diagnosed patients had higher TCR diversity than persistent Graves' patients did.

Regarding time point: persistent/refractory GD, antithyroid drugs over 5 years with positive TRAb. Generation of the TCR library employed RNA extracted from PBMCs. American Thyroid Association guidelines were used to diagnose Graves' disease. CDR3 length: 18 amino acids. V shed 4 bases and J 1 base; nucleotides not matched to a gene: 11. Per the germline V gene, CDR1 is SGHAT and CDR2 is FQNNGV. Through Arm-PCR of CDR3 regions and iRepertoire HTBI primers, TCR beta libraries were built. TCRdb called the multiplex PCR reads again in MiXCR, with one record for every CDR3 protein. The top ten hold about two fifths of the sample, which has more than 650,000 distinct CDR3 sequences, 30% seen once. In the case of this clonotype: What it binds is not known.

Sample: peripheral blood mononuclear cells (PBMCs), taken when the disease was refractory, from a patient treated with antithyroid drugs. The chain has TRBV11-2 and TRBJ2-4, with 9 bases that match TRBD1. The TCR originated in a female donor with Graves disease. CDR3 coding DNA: TGTGCCAGCAGCTCACGGGACAGGGTTCCCGGGGCCAAAAACATTCAGTACTTC. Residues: CASSSRDRVPGAKNIQYF.